Described below is a single TCR beta chain sequence and its context. This specimen belongs to a study of T cells expressing NK-cell markers. Looking at the study overall: Among eight sequenced donors, seven carried HCMV seropositivity while one was seronegative.

TCR beta libraries carry UMIs added by 5'RACE template switching. Using the 5' RACE reads, TCRdb records one entry per CDR3 protein without DNA. This sample's table has some 140,000 distinct CDR3 sequences. This CDR3 has 15 residues. The germline V gene encodes CDR1 SGHRS and CDR2 YFSETQ. The sequencing sample was made of blood T cells: a sorted CD56 or NKG2C T cell subset, CD4+ or CD8+ T cells, or bulk PBMC T cells (not recorded which). This chain links TRBV5-1 with TRBJ2-7; TCRdb's D call of TRBD1 is untestable without DNA. This TCR came from a woman aged 45-59 years in good health. Here the CDR3 reads CASSLTQGARYEQYF.